This T cell receptor (beta chain) was identified during a study of T cells in Graves' hyperthyroidism and ophthalmopathy. With regard to this clonotype: Its antigen is not known.

Patients were aged 18 to 65, had disease duration under 2 months, and had newly diagnosed hyperthyroidism. TCR beta CDR3 regions were amplified from RNA. A first-round RT-PCR of the TCR CDR3 used the HTBI primer set. Via MiXCR, TCRdb re-called the multiplex PCR reads, giving one row per CDR3 protein. The table shows hundreds of thousands of distinct CDR3 sequences, with about 15% occurring only once. Study-level points and caveats: Most clonotypes expanded in thyroid above 0.001 were likewise present in blood.

This TCR came from a woman in her twenties or thirties with Graves' hyperthyroidism. Specimen: blood.

The CDR3 DNA sequence: TGTGCCAGCAGGGACAGAAAAGAGACCCAGTACTTC. This gives the protein CASRDRKETQYF. The J gene is TRBJ2-5, the V gene TRBV28, with a possible D match to TRBD1 (6 bases). The ends were cut back, 6 bases at V and 3 bases at J, with 8 bases in the middle. This CDR3 is built from 12 residues. Germline V gives CDR1 MDHEN, CDR2 SYDVKM.